This TCR beta chain was retrieved from a study of blood T cell repertoires in COVID-19. Study context: The samples span acute and convalescent COVID-19 from the United States, Italy and Spain. PBMCs, B-cell-depleted T cells, or T cells provided the cDNA or gDNA that made up the material.

Source study methods: Scientists estimated how many nucleated cells there were by amplifying reference gene primers. TCRdb keeps only in-frame clones here, not all; method: immunoSEQ multiplex PCR. Clone size and the V and J calls come from that table; the DNA yielded D and trimming. The profile covers roughly 290,000 clones, with 87% appearing a single time and roughly 6.3% taken by the ten largest. Germline assignment: CDR1 WSHSY and CDR2 SAAADI. With 8 bases clipped from V and 4 bases from J, the junction kept 5 bases outside the gene matches. The CDR3 is made up of 14 amino acids. The sequencing input was PBMCs or T cells enriched from blood (not recorded which). The clonotype originates from a woman in her thirties or forties who had recovered from COVID-19. The chain uses TRBV10-2 and TRBJ2-3; 11 bases line up with TRBD2. The CDR3 DNA sequence: TGCGCCAGCGTACTAGCGGGAGTTGCAGATACGCAGTATTTT. This translates into CASVLAGVADTQYF.